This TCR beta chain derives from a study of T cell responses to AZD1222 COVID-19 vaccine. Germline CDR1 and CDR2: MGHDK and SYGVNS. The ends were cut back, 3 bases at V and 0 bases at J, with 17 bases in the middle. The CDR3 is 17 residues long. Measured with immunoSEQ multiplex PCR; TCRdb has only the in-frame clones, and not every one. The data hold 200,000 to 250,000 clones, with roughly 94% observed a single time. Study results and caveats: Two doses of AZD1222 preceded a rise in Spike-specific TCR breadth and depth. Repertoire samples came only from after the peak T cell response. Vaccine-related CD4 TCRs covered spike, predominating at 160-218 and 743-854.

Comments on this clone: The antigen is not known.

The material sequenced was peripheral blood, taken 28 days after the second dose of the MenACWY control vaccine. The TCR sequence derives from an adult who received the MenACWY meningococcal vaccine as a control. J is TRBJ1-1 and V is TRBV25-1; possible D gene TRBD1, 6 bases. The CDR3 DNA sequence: TGTGCCAGCAGTGACAGCACAGGGATGGGATTGAACACTGAAGCTTTCTTT. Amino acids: CASSDSTGMGLNTEAFF.